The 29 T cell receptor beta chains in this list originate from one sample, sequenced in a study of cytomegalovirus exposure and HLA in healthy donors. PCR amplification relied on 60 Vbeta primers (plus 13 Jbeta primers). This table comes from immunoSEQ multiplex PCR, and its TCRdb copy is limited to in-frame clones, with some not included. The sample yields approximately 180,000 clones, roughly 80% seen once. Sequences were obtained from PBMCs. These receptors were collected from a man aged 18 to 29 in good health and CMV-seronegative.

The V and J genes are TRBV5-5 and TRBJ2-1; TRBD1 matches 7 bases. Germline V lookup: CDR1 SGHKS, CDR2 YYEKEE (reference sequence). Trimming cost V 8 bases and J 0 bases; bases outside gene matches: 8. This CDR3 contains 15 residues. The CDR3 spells CARYDRDSSYNEQFF. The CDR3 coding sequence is TGTGCCAGGTATGACAGGGATAGCTCCTACAATGAGCAGTTCTTC.

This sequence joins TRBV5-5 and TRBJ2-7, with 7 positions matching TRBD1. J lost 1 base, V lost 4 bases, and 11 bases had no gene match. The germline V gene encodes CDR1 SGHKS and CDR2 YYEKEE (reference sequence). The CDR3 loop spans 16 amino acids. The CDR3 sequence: CASSKLQGILSYEQYF. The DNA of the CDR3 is TGTGCCAGCAGCAAACTACAGGGGATACTTTCCTACGAGCAGTACTTC.

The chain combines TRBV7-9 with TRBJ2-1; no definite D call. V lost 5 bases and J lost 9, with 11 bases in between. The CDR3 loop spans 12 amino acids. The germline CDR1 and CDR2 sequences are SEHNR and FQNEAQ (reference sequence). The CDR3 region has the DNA TGTGCCAGCAGCCAAACCAGTATTGAGCAGTTCTTC. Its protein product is CASSQTSIEQFF.

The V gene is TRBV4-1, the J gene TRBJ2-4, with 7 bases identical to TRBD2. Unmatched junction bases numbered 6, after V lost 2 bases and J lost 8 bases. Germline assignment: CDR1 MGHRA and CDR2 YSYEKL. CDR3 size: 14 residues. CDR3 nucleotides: TGCGCCAGCAGCCAAAGGGAGGGGACGGACATTCAGTACTTC. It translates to CASSQREGTDIQYF.

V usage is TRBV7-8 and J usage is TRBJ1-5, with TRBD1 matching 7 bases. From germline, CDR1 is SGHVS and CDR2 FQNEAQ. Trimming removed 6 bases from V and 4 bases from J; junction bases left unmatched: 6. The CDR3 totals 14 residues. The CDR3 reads CASSPGTENQPQHF. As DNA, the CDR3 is TGTGCCAGCAGTCCCGGGACAGAGAATCAGCCCCAGCATTTT.

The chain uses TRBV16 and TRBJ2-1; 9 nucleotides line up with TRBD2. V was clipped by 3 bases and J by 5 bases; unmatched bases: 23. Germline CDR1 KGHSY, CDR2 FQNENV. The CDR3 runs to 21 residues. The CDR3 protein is CASSQFGGLAGPRLAHNEQFF. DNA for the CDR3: TGTGCCAGCAGCCAGTTCGGTGGTCTAGCGGGACCCAGACTAGCTCACAATGAGCAGTTCTTC.

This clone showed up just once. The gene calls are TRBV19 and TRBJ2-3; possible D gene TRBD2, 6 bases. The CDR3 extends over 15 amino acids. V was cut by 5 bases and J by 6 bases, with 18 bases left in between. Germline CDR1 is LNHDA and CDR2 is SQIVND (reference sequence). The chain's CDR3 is CASSARGVGRDTQYF. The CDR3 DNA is TGTGCCAGTAGTGCCCGGGGCGTTGGGAGGGATACGCAGTATTTT.

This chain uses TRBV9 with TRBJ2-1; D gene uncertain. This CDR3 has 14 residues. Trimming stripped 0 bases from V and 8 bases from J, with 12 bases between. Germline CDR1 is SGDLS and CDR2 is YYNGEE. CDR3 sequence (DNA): TGTGCCAGCAGCGTAGCTACGTACAGCCATGAGCAGTTCTTC. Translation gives CASSVATYSHEQFF.

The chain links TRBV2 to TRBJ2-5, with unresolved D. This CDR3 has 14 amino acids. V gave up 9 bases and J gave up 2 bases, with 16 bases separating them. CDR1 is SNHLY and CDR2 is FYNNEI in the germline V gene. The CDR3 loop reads CASPASPAQETQYF. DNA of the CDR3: TGTGCCAGTCCAGCGAGCCCTGCTCAAGAGACCCAGTACTTC.

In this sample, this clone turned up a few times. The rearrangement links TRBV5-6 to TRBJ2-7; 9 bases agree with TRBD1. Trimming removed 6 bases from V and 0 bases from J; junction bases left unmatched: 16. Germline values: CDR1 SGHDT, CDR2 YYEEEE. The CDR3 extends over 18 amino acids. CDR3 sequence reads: CASIVKLTGGSSSYEQYF. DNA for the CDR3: TGTGCCAGCATCGTTAAACTTACAGGGGGCTCCAGCTCCTACGAGCAGTACTTC.

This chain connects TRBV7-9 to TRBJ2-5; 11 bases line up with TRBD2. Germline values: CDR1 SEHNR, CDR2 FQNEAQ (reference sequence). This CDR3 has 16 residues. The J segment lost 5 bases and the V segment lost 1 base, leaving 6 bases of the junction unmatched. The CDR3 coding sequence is TGTGCCAGCAGCTTAGTTCTAGCGGGAGGTCGGGAGACCCAGTACTTC. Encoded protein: CASSLVLAGGRETQYF.

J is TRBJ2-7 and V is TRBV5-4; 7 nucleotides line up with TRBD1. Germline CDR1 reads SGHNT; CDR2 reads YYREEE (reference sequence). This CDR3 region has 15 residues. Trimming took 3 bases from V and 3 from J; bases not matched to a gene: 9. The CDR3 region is CASSSTGVQGYEQYF. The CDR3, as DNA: TGTGCCAGCAGCTCAACAGGGGTCCAAGGCTACGAGCAGTACTTC.

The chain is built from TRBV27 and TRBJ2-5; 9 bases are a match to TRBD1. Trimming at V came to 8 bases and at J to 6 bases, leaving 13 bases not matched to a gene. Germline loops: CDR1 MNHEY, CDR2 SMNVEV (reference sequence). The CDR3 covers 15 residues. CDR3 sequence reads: CASCPGTGYGKTQYF. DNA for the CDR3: TGTGCCAGCTGCCCCGGGACAGGGTACGGGAAGACCCAGTACTTC.

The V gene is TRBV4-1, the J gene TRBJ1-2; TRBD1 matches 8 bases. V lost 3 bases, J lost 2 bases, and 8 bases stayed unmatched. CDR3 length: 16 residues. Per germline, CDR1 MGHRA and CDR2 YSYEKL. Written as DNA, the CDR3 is TGCGCCAGCAGCCAGGTCACAGGGGGACAGAACTATGGCTACACCTTC. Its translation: CASSQVTGGQNYGYTF.

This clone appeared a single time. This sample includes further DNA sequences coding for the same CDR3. The CDR3 here is CASSFVGPGTEAFF. DNA for the CDR3: TGTGCCAGCAGTTTTGTGGGGCCGGGCACTGAAGCTTTCTTT. The chain links TRBV27 to TRBJ1-1, with a possible D match to TRBD1 (5 bases). CDR3 length: 14 residues. Trimming removed 3 bases at V and 4 bases at J, with 12 bases between. Per germline, CDR1 MNHEY and CDR2 SMNVEV (reference sequence).

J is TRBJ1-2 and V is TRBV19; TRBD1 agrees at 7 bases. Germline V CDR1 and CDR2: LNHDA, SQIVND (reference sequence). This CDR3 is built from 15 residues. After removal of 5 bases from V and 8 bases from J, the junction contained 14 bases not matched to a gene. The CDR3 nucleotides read TGTGCCAGTAGTCATCGACAGGGTCTGTATCTCGGCTACACCTTC. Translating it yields CASSHRQGLYLGYTF.

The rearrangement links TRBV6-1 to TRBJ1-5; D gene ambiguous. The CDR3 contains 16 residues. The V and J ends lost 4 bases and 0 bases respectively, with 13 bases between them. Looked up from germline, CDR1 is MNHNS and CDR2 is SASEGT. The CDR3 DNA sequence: TGTGCCAGCAGTGCCCCGGCGGTCAATAGCAATCAGCCCCAGCATTTT. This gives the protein CASSAPAVNSNQPQHF.

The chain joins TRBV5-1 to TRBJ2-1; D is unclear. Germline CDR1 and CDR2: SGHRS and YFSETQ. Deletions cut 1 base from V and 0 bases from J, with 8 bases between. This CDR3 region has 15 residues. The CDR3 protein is CASSLRSRSYNEQFF. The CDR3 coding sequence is TGCGCCAGCAGCTTGCGGTCCCGCTCCTACAATGAGCAGTTCTTC.

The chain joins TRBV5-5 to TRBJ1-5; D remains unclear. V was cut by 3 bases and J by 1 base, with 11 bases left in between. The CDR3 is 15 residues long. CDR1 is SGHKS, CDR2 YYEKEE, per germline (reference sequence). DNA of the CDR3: TGTGCCAGCAGCTCAGGATTAGCGAGCAATCAGCCCCAGCATTTT. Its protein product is CASSSGLASNQPQHF.

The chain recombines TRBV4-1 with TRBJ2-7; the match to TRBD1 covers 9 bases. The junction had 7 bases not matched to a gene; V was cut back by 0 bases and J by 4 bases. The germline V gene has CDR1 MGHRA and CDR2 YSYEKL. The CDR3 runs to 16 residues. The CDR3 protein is CASSQDSRQGVYEQYF. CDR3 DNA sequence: TGCGCCAGCAGCCAAGATTCCCGACAGGGGGTATACGAGCAGTACTTC.

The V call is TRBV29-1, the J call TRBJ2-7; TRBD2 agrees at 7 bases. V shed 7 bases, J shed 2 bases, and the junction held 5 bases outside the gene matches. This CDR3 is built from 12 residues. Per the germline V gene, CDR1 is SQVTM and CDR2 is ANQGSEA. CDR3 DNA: TGCAGCGCCGAGGGGACTACCTACGAGCAGTACTTC. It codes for CSAEGTTYEQYF.

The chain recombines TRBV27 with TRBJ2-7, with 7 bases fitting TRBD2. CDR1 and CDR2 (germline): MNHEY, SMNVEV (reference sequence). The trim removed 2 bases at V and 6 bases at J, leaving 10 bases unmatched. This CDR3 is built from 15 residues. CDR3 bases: TGTGCCAGCAGTTTAAGCGTCGGCGGGAGCTCCGAGCAGTACTTC. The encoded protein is CASSLSVGGSSEQYF.

Here the CDR3 DNA reads TGTGCCACCAGCAGGGCTAGAGTCACAGATACGCAGTATTTT. Translating gives CATSRARVTDTQYF. The chain links TRBV15 to TRBJ2-3; D is unresolved. V shed 3 bases and J shed 2 bases, with 9 bases lying between them. Per the germline V gene, CDR1 is LNHNV and CDR2 is YYDKDF (reference sequence). CDR3 length: 14 residues. Based on the CDR3 plus reference TRBV15 and TRBJ2-3, the full variable domain is DAMVIQNPRYQVTQFGKPVTLSCSQTLNHNVMYWYQQKSSQAPKLLFHYYDKDFNNEADTPDNFQSRRPNTSFCFLDIRSPGLGDTAMYLCATSRARVTDTQYFGPGTRLTVL.

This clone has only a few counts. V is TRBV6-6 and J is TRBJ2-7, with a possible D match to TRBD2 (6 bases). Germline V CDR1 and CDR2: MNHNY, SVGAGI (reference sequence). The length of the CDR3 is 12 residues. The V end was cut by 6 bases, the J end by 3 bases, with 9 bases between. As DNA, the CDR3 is TGTGCCAGCAGCCGGGACTTCTACGAGCAGTACTTC. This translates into CASSRDFYEQYF.

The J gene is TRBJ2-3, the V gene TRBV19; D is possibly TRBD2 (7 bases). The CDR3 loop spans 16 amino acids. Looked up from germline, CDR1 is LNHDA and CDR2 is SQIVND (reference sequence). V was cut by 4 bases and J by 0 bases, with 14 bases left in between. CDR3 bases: TGTGCCAGTAGTACCCGGGGGGCTGGTAGCACAGATACGCAGTATTTT. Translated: CASSTRGAGSTDTQYF. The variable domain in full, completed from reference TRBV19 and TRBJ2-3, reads DGGITQSPKYLFRKEGQNVTLSCEQNLNHDAMYWYRQDPGQGLRLIYYSQIVNDFQKGDIAEGYSVSREKKESFPLTVTSAQKNPTAFYLCASSTRGAGSTDTQYFGPGTRLTVL.

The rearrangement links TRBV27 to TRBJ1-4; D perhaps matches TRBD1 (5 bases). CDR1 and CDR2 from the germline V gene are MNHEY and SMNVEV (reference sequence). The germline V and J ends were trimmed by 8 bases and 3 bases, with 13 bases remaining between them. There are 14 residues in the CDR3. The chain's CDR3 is CASGRQNPNEKLFF. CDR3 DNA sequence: TGTGCCAGCGGACGACAGAATCCTAATGAAAAACTGTTTTTT.

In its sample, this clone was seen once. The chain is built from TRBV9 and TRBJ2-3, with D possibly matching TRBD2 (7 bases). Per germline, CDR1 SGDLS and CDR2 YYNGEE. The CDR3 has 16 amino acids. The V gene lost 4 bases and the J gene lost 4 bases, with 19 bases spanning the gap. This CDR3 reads CASSLGGGGGSDTQYF. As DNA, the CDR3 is TGTGCCAGCAGCCTTGGGGGCGGGGGTGGATCAGATACGCAGTATTTT.

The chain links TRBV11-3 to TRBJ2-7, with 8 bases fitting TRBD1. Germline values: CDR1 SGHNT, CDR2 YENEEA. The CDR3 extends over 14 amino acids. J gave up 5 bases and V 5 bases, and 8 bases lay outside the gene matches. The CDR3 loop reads CASSDPGQADEQYF. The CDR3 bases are TGTGCCAGCAGCGACCCGGGACAGGCCGACGAGCAGTACTTC.

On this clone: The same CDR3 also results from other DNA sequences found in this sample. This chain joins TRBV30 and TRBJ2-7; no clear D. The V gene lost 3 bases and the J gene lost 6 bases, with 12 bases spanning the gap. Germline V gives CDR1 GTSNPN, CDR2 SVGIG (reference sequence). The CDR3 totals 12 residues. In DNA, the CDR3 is TGTGCCTGGAGCTCGGGTGTCGTCGAGCAGTACTTC. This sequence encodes CAWSSGVVEQYF.